A selection of T cell receptor beta chains follows, all from one sample in a study of T cell responses to AZD1222 COVID-19 vaccine. TCRdb's copy holds only in-frame clones and misses some; the assay was immunoSEQ multiplex PCR. The sample has approximately 140,000 clones, more than 85% seen once. The specimen comprised peripheral blood, sampled 28 days after the second AZD1222 dose. Receptor source: an adult who received the AZD1222 COVID-19 vaccine. Each CDR3 is given with its conserved first and last residue. A D gene is named only where the DNA matches it firmly. Some rows mark clone size as missing; the rest say once, few, many or name a class of expanded clone.

clone size: .; D gene: .; V gene: TRBV19; J gene: TRBJ1-3; CDR3 protein: CASDTGASGNTIYF; CDR3 DNA: TGTGCCAGTGACACGGGGGCCTCTGGAAACACCATATATTTT
clone size: .; D gene: TRBD1; V gene: TRBV12-3/TRBV12-4; J gene: TRBJ1-2; CDR3 protein: CASSVGTARGYTF; CDR3 DNA: TGTGCCAGCAGTGTCGGGACAGCGCGGGGCTACACCTTC
clone size: .; D gene: .; V gene: TRBV11-3; J gene: TRBJ1-2; CDR3 protein: CASSFAGVDGYTF; CDR3 DNA: TGTGCCAGCAGCTTTGCAGGGGTGGATGGCTACACCTTC
clone size: .; D gene: .; V gene: TRBV6-5; J gene: TRBJ1-2; CDR3 protein: CASSSAGEGSYGYTF; CDR3 DNA: TGTGCCAGCAGTTCCGCCGGGGAGGGGTCCTATGGCTACACCTTC
clone size: .; D gene: .; V gene: TRBV19; J gene: TRBJ2-1; CDR3 protein: CASHKTGVNNEQFF; CDR3 DNA: TGTGCCAGCCACAAGACTGGGGTTAACAATGAGCAGTTCTTC
clone size: .; D gene: .; V gene: TRBV6-1; J gene: TRBJ2-1; CDR3 protein: CASSEMTSYREEQFF; CDR3 DNA: TGTGCCAGCAGTGAAATGACTAGCTACAGGGAGGAGCAGTTCTTC
clone size: .; D gene: .; V gene: TRBV6-6; J gene: TRBJ1-1; CDR3 protein: CASSGGTEAFF; CDR3 DNA: TGTGCCAGCAGCGGAGGGACTGAAGCTTTCTTT
clone size: .; D gene: .; V gene: TRBV7-6; J gene: TRBJ2-7; CDR3 protein: CASSQLVRSEQYF; CDR3 DNA: TGTGCCAGCAGCCAACTGGTGCGTAGCGAGCAGTACTTC
clone size: .; D gene: .; V gene: TRBV10-3; J gene: TRBJ2-3; CDR3 protein: CAISSQRSTDTQYF; CDR3 DNA: TGTGCCATCAGCTCCCAAAGGAGCACAGATACGCAGTATTTT
clone size: .; D gene: TRBD1; V gene: TRBV6-1; J gene: TRBJ2-4; CDR3 protein: CASSEQGAWDIQYF; CDR3 DNA: TGTGCCAGCAGTGAACAGGGGGCTTGGGACATTCAGTACTTC
clone size: once; D gene: .; V gene: TRBV7-2; J gene: TRBJ2-2; CDR3 protein: CASSLMAGLVTGELFF; CDR3 DNA: TGTGCCAGCAGCTTAATGGCGGGACTGGTCACCGGGGAGCTGTTTTTT
clone size: .; D gene: .; V gene: TRBV6-1; J gene: TRBJ2-1; CDR3 protein: CASSERGSGNEQFF; CDR3 DNA: TGTGCCAGCAGTGAAAGGGGGAGCGGGAATGAGCAGTTCTTC
clone size: once; D gene: TRBD2; V gene: TRBV3-1/TRBV3-2; J gene: TRBJ2-5; CDR3 protein: CASSRTSGSRETQYF; CDR3 DNA: TGTGCCAGCAGCCGGACTAGCGGGAGTAGAGAGACCCAGTACTTC
clone size: .; D gene: .; V gene: TRBV2; J gene: TRBJ2-3; CDR3 protein: CARRGEERGADTQYF; CDR3 DNA: TGTGCCAGGAGAGGCGAGGAGAGGGGGGCAGATACGCAGTATTTT
clone size: .; D gene: .; V gene: TRBV5-6; J gene: TRBJ1-2; CDR3 protein: CASSLVELAGYTF; CDR3 DNA: TGTGCCAGCAGCTTGGTGGAGCTTGCCGGCTACACCTTC
clone size: .; D gene: .; V gene: TRBV28; J gene: TRBJ1-2; CDR3 protein: CASSLVQLNYGYTF; CDR3 DNA: TGTGCCAGCAGTTTAGTACAGCTTAACTATGGCTACACCTTC
clone size: .; D gene: .; V gene: TRBV3-1/TRBV3-2; J gene: TRBJ2-7; CDR3 protein: CASSQDYEQYF; CDR3 DNA: TGTGCCAGCAGCCAAGACTACGAGCAGTACTTC
clone size: .; D gene: .; V gene: TRBV10-1; J gene: TRBJ2-3; CDR3 protein: CASSSGASDTQYF; CDR3 DNA: TGCGCCAGCAGTTCTGGGGCCTCAGATACGCAGTATTTT
clone size: .; D gene: .; V gene: TRBV11-3; J gene: TRBJ2-2; CDR3 protein: CASSLGPWQNTGELFF; CDR3 DNA: TGTGCCAGCAGCTTAGGGCCTTGGCAGAACACCGGGGAGCTGTTTTTT
clone size: .; D gene: .; V gene: TRBV7-3; J gene: TRBJ1-3; CDR3 protein: CASSLGGAGNTIYF; CDR3 DNA: TGTGCCAGCAGCTTAGGGGGAGCTGGAAACACCATATATTTT
clone size: .; D gene: .; V gene: TRBV12-3/TRBV12-4; J gene: TRBJ1-6; CDR3 protein: CASSLSASPLHF; CDR3 DNA: TGTGCCAGCAGTTTATCGGCCTCACCCCTCCACTTT
clone size: once; D gene: .; V gene: TRBV5-1; J gene: TRBJ2-5; CDR3 protein: CASSLVASGQETQYF; CDR3 DNA: TGCGCCAGCAGCTTGGTCGCCTCGGGGCAAGAGACCCAGTACTTC
clone size: .; D gene: .; V gene: TRBV7-9; J gene: TRBJ2-5; CDR3 protein: CASSPSRAGQETQYF; CDR3 DNA: TGTGCCAGCAGCCCCAGCCGGGCAGGGCAAGAGACCCAGTACTTC